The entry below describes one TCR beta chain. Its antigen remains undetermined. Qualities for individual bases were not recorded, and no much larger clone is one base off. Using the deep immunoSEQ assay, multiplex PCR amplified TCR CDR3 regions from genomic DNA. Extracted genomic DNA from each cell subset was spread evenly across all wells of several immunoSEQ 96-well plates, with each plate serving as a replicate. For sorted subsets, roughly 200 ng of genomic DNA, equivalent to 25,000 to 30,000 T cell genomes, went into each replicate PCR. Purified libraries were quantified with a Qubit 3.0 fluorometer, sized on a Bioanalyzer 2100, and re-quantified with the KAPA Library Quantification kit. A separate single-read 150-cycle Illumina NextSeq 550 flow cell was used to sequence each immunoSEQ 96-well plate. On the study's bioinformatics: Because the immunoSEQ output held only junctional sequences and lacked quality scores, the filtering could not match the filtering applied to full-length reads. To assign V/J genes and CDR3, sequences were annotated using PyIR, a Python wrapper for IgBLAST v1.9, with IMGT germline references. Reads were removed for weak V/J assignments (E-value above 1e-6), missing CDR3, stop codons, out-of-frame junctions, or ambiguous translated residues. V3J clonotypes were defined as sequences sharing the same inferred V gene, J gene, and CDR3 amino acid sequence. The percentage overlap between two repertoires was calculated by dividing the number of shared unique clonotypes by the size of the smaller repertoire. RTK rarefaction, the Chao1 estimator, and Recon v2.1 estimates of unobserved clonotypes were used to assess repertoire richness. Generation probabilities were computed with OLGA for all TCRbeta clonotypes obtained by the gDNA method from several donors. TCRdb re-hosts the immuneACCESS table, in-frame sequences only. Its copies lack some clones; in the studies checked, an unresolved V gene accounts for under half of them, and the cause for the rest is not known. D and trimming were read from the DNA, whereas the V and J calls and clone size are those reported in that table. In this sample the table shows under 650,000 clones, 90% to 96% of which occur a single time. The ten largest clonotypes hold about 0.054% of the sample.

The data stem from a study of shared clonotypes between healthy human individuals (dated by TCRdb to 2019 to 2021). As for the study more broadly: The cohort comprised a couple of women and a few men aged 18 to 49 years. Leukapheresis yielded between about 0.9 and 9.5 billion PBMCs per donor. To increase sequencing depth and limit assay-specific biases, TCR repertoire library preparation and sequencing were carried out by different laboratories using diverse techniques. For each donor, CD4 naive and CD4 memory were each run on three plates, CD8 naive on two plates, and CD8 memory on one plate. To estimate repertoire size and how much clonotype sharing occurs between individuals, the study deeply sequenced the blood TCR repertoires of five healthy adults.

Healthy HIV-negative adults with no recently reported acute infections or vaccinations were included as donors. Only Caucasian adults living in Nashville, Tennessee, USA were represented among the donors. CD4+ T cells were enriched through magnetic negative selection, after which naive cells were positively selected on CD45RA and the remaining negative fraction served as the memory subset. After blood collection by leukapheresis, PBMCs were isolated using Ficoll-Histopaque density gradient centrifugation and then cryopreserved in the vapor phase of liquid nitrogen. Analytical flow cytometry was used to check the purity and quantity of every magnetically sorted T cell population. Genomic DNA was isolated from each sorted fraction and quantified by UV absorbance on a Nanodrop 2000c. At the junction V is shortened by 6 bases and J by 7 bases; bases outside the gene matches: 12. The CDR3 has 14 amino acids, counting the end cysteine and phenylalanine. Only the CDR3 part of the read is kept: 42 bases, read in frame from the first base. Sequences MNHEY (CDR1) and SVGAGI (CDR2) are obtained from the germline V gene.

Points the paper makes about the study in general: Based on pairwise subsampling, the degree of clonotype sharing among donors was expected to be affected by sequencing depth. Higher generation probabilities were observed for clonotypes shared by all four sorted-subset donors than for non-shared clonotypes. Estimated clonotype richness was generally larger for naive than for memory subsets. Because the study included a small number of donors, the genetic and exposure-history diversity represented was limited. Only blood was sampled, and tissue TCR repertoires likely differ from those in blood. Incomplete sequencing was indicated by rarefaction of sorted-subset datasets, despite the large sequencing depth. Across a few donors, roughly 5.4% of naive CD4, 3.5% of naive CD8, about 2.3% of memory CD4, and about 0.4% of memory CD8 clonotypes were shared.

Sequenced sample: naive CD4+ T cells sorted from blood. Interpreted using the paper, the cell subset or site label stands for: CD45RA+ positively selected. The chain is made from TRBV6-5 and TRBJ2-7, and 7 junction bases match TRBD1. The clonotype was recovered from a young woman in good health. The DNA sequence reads TGTGCCAGCAGCTTAATGGGACAGCCCCAAGAGCAGTACTTC. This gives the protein CASSLMGQPQEQYF.